A single sample gave rise to the 26 T cell receptor beta chains below, sequenced in a study of T cells in Graves' hyperthyroidism and ophthalmopathy (dated by TCRdb to between 2019 and 2020). The library was obtained by multiplex PCR. The sequencer was an Illumina HiSeq 2000. The TCR beta CDR3 regions were amplified from RNA transcripts. The TCR CDR3 was subjected to a first round of RT-PCR using the HTBI primer set and the Qiagen OneStep RT-PCR kit. In-frame beta chains were kept once TCRdb had trimmed the public reads at Q25 with fastp and called clones with MiXCR. All rows with the same CDR3 protein become a single entry with the most common DNA and genes. The sample data list roughly 740,000 distinct CDR3 sequences, and 16% of these were observed just once. Under 9.5% of the sample belongs to the ten largest clones. The sample consisted of blood. These receptors were collected from a man aged 18 to 29 with Graves' hyperthyroidism.

In this sample, this clonotype turned up a few times. V gene TRBV20-1 combines with J gene TRBJ2-7, with 10 bases lining up with TRBD2. Per germline, CDR1 DFQATT and CDR2 SNEGSKA (reference sequence). The CDR3 has 15 amino acids. J gave up 5 bases and V 2 bases, and 9 bases lay outside the gene matches. This CDR3 reads CSARIFDLAGDEQYF. Here the CDR3 DNA reads TGCAGTGCTAGAATATTTGACCTAGCGGGAGACGAGCAGTACTTC.

This clonotype was seen many times. This chain uses TRBV10-3 with TRBJ2-1; 14 bases line up with TRBD2. J gave up 4 bases and V 8 bases, and 4 bases lay outside the gene matches. Germline loops: CDR1 ENHRY, CDR2 SYGVKD. The CDR3 covers 15 residues. CDR3 DNA: TGTGCCATCGGGACTAGCGGGAGCCCTTACAATGAGCAGTTCTTC. Amino acid sequence: CAIGTSGSPYNEQFF.

This clonotype was seen at least ten times. This sequence joins TRBV18 and TRBJ1-1; D may be TRBD1 (5 bases). Germline V gene sequence: CDR1 KGHSH, CDR2 LQKENI. V lost 8 bases, J lost 6 bases, and 16 bases lay in between. This CDR3 comprises 13 residues. As DNA, the CDR3 is TGTGCCAGCGCCTCGAATACGGGACCTGAAGCTTTCTTT. Amino acid sequence: CASASNTGPEAFF. The full variable domain, completed using reference TRBV18 and TRBJ1-1, is NAGVMQNPRHLVRRRGQEARLRCSPMKGHSHVYWYRQLPEEGLKFMVYLQKENIIDESGMPKERFSAEFPKEGPSILRIQQVVRGDSAAYFCASASNTGPEAFFGQGTRLTVV.

The chain carries TRBV7-2 and TRBJ2-7; TRBD2 matches at 15 bases. V was clipped by 5 bases and J by 2 bases; unmatched bases: 4. The CDR3 is 16 residues long. Germline V gene data show CDR1 as SGHTA and CDR2 as FQGNSA. CDR3 sequence reads: CASSTWTSGRAYEQYF. CDR3 nucleotide sequence: TGTGCCAGCAGCACGTGGACTAGCGGGAGGGCCTACGAGCAGTACTTC.

In its sample, this clonotype was seen a few times. The rearrangement joins TRBV7-9 to TRBJ2-7; 8 bases are a match to TRBD1. V trimming: 5 bases; J trimming: 5 bases; junction bases outside the gene matches: 8. The CDR3 length is 14 residues. The V gene's germline CDR1 is SEHNR and CDR2 FQNEAQ (reference sequence). Here the CDR3 reads CASSPDRGFNEQYF. In DNA form, the CDR3 reads TGTGCCAGCAGCCCCGACAGGGGCTTTAACGAGCAGTACTTC.

This clonotype has more than one count but fewer than ten. V gene TRBV20-1 combines with J gene TRBJ2-1; the D is unclear. CDR1 and CDR2 from the germline V gene are DFQATT and SNEGSKA (reference sequence). CDR3 length equals 11 residues. V lost 2 bases and J lost 5, with 4 bases in between. The CDR3 DNA reads as TGCAGTGCTAGAAACGACAATGAGCAGTTCTTC. It is translated as CSARNDNEQFF.

There are many counts of this clonotype. The rearrangement links TRBV7-2 to TRBJ2-4, with 7 positions matching TRBD1. CDR3 size: 16 residues. Germline V CDR1 and CDR2: SGHTA, FQGNSA. V gave up 0 bases and J gave up 6 bases; unmatched junction bases: 8. The CDR3, as DNA: TGTGCCAGCAGCTTAGCGGGGCGCACAGGGGTAAACATTCAGTACTTC. As protein: CASSLAGRTGVNIQYF.

This clonotype appeared a few times. The rearrangement joins TRBV12-3 or TRBV12-4 to TRBJ2-1; 11 positions agree with TRBD2. There are 15 residues in the CDR3. J gave up 8 bases and V 1 base, and 4 bases lay outside the gene matches. CDR3 bases: TGTGCCAGCAGTTTAGTAGCGGGAGGGCCGGATGAGCAGTTCTTC. Translation gives CASSLVAGGPDEQFF.

In its sample, this clonotype was seen a few times. The chain links TRBV14 to TRBJ2-1; D gene uncertain. CDR3 length: 15 amino acids. Trimming cost V 4 bases and J 4 bases, with 14 bases left between them. CDR1 is SGHDN, CDR2 FVKESK, per germline. The DNA for the CDR3 is TGTGCCAGCAGCCCCCGCCGCTCCCCATACAATGAGCAGTTCTTC. Translation gives CASSPRRSPYNEQFF.

This chain links TRBV6-1 with TRBJ1-2; 8 nucleotides match TRBD1. This CDR3 spans 13 amino acids. Germline assignment: CDR1 MNHNS and CDR2 SASEGT. With V trimmed by 8 bases and J by 12 bases, 14 bases remained unmatched. This CDR3 reads CASQGQGGDGHTF. The CDR3 DNA follows: TGTGCCAGCCAAGGACAGGGTGGCGACGGCCACACCTTC.

J is TRBJ2-5 and V is TRBV28; possibly TRBD1 for D (6 bases). V shed 4 bases and J shed 1 base, with 10 bases lying between them. The CDR3 has 14 amino acids. Germline lookup yields CDR1 MDHEN and CDR2 SYDVKM. Here the CDR3 DNA reads TGTGCCAGCAGTTCTACAGGGACCCAAGAGACCCAGTACTTC. Encoded protein: CASSSTGTQETQYF. Full variable domain (outside the CDR3, taken from reference TRBV28 and TRBJ2-5): DVKVTQSSRYLVKRTGEKVFLECVQDMDHENMFWYRQDPGLGLRLIYFSYDVKMKEKGDIPEGYSVSREKKERFSLILESASTNQTSMYLCASSSTGTQETQYFGPGTRLLVL.

In its sample, this clonotype was seen many times. J is TRBJ1-5 and V is TRBV7-2; maybe TRBD1 (5 bases). The CDR3 sequence is 13 residues long. V shed 4 bases and J shed 6 bases, with 10 bases lying between them. From germline, CDR1 is SGHTA and CDR2 FQGNSA. The CDR3 DNA sequence: TGTGCCAGCAGCTATCAGGGACGTCAGCCCCAGCATTTT. This encodes CASSYQGRQPQHF.

This chain connects TRBV11-2 to TRBJ2-5, with TRBD2 as a possible D gene (5 bases). The V gene's germline CDR1 is SGHAT and CDR2 FQNNGV. This CDR3 is built from 14 residues. V lost 0 bases, J lost 5 bases, and 10 bases lay in between. The CDR3 reads CASSLEARRETQYF. CDR3 DNA: TGTGCCAGCAGCTTAGAGGCCAGGAGGGAGACCCAGTACTTC.

For this clonotype: A much larger clone sits a single nucleotide away, making a read error possible. In this CDR3 the conserved last residue, phenylalanine or tryptophan, is missing, so a read error is likely. This sequence joins TRBV12-3 or TRBV12-4 and TRBJ2-7; possible D gene TRBD1, 6 bases. Trimming pared 6 bases from V and 0 bases from J, leaving 12 bases between. The CDR3 is 14 amino acids. CDR3 nucleotide sequence: TGTGCCAGCAGGGGCGGACAGACCTCCTACGAGCAGTACTCC. It specifies CASRGGQTSYEQYS.

The chain couples TRBV6-5 to TRBJ2-1; 7 bases fit TRBD2. Losses at the gene ends were 0 bases for V and 6 bases for J; bases not matched to a gene: 8. The CDR3 is 16 amino acids. CDR1 is MNHEY and CDR2 is SVGAGI in the germline V gene. CDR3 region: CASSYSAGRWGNEQFF. The CDR3 DNA reads as TGTGCCAGCAGTTACTCAGCCGGGAGGTGGGGCAATGAGCAGTTCTTC.

This clonotype was detected a few times. The chain employs TRBV4-1 and TRBJ2-1; 7 nucleotides line up with TRBD2. Germline-derived CDR1 and CDR2 are MGHRA and YSYEKL. The CDR3 loop spans 14 amino acids. V gave up 0 bases and J gave up 10 bases; unmatched junction bases: 6. The CDR3 loop reads CASSQDPSGGEQFF. The DNA for the CDR3 is TGCGCCAGCAGCCAAGACCCTAGCGGCGGGGAGCAGTTCTTC.

This clonotype has more than one count but fewer than ten. The chain is built from TRBV7-9 and TRBJ2-2; no reliable D call. This CDR3 is 15 amino acids long. Trimming removed 3 bases at V and 6 bases at J, with 14 bases between. From germline, CDR1 is SEHNR and CDR2 FQNEAQ (reference sequence). CDR3: CASSFWSGPPGELFF. The CDR3 bases are TGTGCCAGCAGCTTTTGGAGTGGGCCCCCCGGGGAGCTGTTTTTT.

The genes are TRBV29-1 and TRBJ1-1, with 11 bases fitting TRBD1. Germline values: CDR1 SQVTM, CDR2 ANQGSEA. With 7 bases clipped from V and 2 bases from J, the junction kept 9 bases outside the gene matches. The CDR3 has 15 amino acids. This CDR3 reads CSALGTGGFNTEAFF. The CDR3, as DNA: TGCAGCGCACTCGGGACAGGGGGTTTTAACACTGAAGCTTTCTTT. Full variable domain (remainder filled in from reference TRBV29-1 and TRBJ1-1): SAVISQKPSRDICQRGTSLTIQCQVDSQVTMMFWYRQQPGQSLTLIATANQGSEATYESGFVIDKFPISRPNLTFSTLTVSNMSPEDSSIYLCSALGTGGFNTEAFFGQGTRLTVV.

V gene TRBV30 combines with J gene TRBJ2-7; perhaps D is TRBD1 or TRBD2 (5 bases each). Germline CDR1 and CDR2: GTSNPN and SVGIG (reference sequence). CDR3 length: 15 amino acids. Trimming pared 4 bases from V and 0 bases from J, leaving 16 bases between. This CDR3 is CAWIQGPSNSYEQYF. DNA of the CDR3: TGTGCCTGGATTCAGGGACCCTCGAACTCCTACGAGCAGTACTTC.

CDR3 in DNA: TGTGCCAGCAGCCAAGGTCTCTTCGCTGAAGCTTTCTTT. This sequence encodes CASSQGLFAEAFF. The rearrangement links TRBV4-2 to TRBJ1-1; no reliable D call. Trimming took 1 base from V and 6 from J, leaving 9 bases between them. CDR3 length equals 13 residues. Germline V gene sequence: CDR1 LGHNA, CDR2 YNFKEQ.

This clonotype has just a few counts. This chain uses TRBV20-1 with TRBJ2-7; 9 bases match TRBD2. Germline assignment: CDR1 DFQATT and CDR2 SNEGSKA (reference sequence). This CDR3 has 14 amino acids. The V and J ends lost 4 bases and 0 bases, in that order; junction bases with no gene match: 4. In DNA, the CDR3 is TGCAGTGCTAATCTAGCGGGGCTCTCCTACGAGCAGTACTTC. It translates to CSANLAGLSYEQYF.

Ten or more counts support this clonotype. The V and J genes are TRBV11-3 and TRBJ2-1, with 7 bases identical to TRBD2. This CDR3 region has 15 residues. Trimming at V came to 4 bases and at J to 5 bases, leaving 8 bases not matched to a gene. Germline-derived CDR1 and CDR2 are SGHNT and YENEEA. The CDR3 is CASSSLGTTNNEQFF. The CDR3 nucleotides are TGTGCCAGCAGCTCCCTCGGGACTACTAACAATGAGCAGTTCTTC. The entire variable domain, with the rest obtained from reference TRBV11-3 and TRBJ2-1, is as follows: EAGVVQSPRYKIIEKKQPVAFWCNPISGHNTLYWYLQNLGQGPELLIRYENEEAVDDSQLPKDRFSAERLKGVDSTLKIQPAELGDSAVYLCASSSLGTTNNEQFFGPGTRLTVL.

The rearrangement links TRBV5-1 to TRBJ2-3, with D unclear. CDR1 and CDR2 from the germline V gene are SGHRS and YFSETQ. The CDR3 is 13 residues long. The V and J ends lost 4 bases and 6 bases respectively, with 12 bases between them. CDR3 in amino acids: CASSQAPVDTQYF. The CDR3 nucleotides are TGCGCCAGCAGCCAAGCCCCAGTGGATACGCAGTATTTT. The complete variable domain, with remaining parts taken from reference TRBV5-1 and TRBJ2-3, reads KAGVTQTPRYLIKTRGQQVTLSCSPISGHRSVSWYQQTPGQGLQFLFEYFSETQRNKGNFPGRFSGRQFSNSRSEMNVSTLELGDSALYLCASSQAPVDTQYFGPGTRLTVL.

As regards this clonotype: At one of its ends the junction is not consistent with the germline gene, which may arise from a read error. The V call is TRBV29-1, the J call TRBJ2-5, with D tentatively TRBD1 or TRBD2 (5 bases each). The germline V gene has CDR1 SQVTM and CDR2 ANQGSEA. The CDR3 is 15 residues long. The CDR3 nucleotides read TGCAGCGCCGAACCGGGGCTGCAGTCCCAAGGGACCCAGTACTTC. Protein: CSAEPGLQSQGTQYF.

This clonotype was recorded a few times. The rearrangement joins TRBV6-5 to TRBJ2-5; D uncertain. Germline-derived CDR1 and CDR2 are MNHEY and SVGAGI. The CDR3 has 14 amino acids. The V end was cut by 0 bases, the J end by 3 bases, with 8 bases between. In nucleotides, the CDR3 is TGTGCCAGCAGTTACTCGCACAACAAAGAGACCCAGTACTTC. It specifies CASSYSHNKETQYF.

This clonotype has ten or more counts. The chain has TRBV18 and TRBJ2-5; D unclear. Germline assignment: CDR1 KGHSH and CDR2 LQKENI. V was clipped by 8 bases and J by 4 bases, with 11 bases between them. The length of the CDR3 is 12 residues. The CDR3 protein is CASSPTGETQYF. The CDR3 coding sequence is TGTGCCAGCAGTCCTACCGGAGAGACCCAGTACTTC.